This paragraph covers one T cell receptor beta chain sequence. Its antigen is undetermined. V was pared by 1 base and J by 2 bases, with 11 bases between. CDR3 length: 15 residues. Germline-derived CDR1 and CDR2 are DFQATT and SNEGSKA (reference sequence). This record comes from a study of T-cell reconstitution after alpha-beta-depleted transplantation in children. Study-wide findings and caveats: Several hundred graft clones that had expanded were reportedly the source of alpha-beta T cells about two months after transplant. Newly produced T cells mostly provided counts and TCRbeta diversity after one year, as hyperexpanded clones declined.

A library of TCRbeta sequences, prepared with unique molecular identifiers, was generated. TCRdb re-called the PCR reads with MiXCR, one entry per CDR3 protein. The table includes approximately 130,000 distinct CDR3 sequences, about a tenth detected once. The sequence was obtained from a girl less than two years old who had a stem cell transplant for combined immunodeficiency, so the T cells may come from the graft donor. The specimen comprised PBMCs, mostly from graft donor cells, sampled 180 days after TCRalphabeta/CD19-depleted stem cell transplant. The V call is TRBV20-1, the J call TRBJ2-2; TRBD1 might be the D (5 bases). The CDR3 reads CSARGGLVNTGELFF. In nucleotides, the CDR3 is TGCAGTGCTAGAGGGGGCCTAGTCAACACCGGGGAGCTGTTTTTT.